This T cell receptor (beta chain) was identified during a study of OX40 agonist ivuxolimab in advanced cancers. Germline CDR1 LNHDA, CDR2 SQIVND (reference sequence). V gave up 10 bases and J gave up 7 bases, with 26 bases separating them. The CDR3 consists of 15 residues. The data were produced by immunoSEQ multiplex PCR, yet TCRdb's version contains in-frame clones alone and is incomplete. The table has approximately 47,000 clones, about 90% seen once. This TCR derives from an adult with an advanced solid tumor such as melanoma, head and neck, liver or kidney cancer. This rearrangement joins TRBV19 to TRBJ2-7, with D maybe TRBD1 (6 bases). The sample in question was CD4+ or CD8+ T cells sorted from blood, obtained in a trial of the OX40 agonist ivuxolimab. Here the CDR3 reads CATAPGDGTPGEQYF. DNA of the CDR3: TGTGCCACCGCCCCAGGGGACGGAACCCCGGGGGAGCAGTACTTC.